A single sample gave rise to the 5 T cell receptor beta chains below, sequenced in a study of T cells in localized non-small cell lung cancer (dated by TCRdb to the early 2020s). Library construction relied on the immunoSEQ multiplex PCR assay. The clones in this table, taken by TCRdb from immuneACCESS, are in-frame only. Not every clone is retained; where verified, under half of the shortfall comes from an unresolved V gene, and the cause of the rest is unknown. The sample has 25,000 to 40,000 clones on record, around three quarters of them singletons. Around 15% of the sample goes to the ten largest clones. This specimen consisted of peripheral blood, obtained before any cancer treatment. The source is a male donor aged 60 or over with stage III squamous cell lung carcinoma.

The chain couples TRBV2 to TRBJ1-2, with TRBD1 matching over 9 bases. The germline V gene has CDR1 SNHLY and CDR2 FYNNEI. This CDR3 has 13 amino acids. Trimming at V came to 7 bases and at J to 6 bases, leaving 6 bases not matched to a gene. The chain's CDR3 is CASTGTGSDGYTF. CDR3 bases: TGTGCCAGCACCGGGACAGGGTCTGATGGCTACACCTTC.

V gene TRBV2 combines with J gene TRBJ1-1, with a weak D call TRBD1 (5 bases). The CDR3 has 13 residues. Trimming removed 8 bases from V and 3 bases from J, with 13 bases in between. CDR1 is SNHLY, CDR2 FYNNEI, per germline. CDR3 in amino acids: CASGTSEDTEAFF. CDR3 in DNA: TGTGCCAGCGGGACTTCAGAGGACACTGAAGCTTTCTTT.

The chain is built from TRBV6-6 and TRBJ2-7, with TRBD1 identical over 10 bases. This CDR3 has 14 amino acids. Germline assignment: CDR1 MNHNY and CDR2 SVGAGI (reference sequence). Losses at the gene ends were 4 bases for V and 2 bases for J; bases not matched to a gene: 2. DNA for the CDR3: TGTGCCAGCAGTTTGGGACAGGGGCCCTACGAGCAGTACTTC. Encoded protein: CASSLGQGPYEQYF.

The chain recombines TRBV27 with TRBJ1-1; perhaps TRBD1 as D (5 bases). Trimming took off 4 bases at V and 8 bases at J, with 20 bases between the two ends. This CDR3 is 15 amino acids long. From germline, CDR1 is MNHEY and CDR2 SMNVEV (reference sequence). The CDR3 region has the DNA TGTGCCAGCAGTTCCTCCTCAACAGGATTAAACGAAGCTTTCTTT. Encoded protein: CASSSSSTGLNEAFF.

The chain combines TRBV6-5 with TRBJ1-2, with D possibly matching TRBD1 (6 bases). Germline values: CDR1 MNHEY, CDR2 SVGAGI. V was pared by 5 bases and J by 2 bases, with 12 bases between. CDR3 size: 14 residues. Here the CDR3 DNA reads TGTGCCAGCAGTCCTCAGGGGCTCAACTATGGCTACACCTTC. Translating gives CASSPQGLNYGYTF.